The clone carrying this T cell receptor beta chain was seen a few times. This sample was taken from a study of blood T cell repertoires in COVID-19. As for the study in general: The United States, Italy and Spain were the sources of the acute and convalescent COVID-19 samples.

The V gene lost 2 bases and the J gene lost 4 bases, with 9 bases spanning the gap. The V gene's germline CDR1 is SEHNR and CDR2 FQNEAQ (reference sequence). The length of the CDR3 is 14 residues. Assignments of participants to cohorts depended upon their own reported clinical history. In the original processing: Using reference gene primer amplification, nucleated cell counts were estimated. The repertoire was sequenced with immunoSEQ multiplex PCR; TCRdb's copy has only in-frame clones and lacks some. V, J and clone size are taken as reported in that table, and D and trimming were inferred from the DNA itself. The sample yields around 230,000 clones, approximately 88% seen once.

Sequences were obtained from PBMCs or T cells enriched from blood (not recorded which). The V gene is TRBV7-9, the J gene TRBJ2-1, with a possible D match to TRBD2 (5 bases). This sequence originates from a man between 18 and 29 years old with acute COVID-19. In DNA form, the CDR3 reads TGTGCCAGCAGCTTAACCCCGGGATACAATGAGCAGTTCTTC. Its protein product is CASSLTPGYNEQFF.